The rows below give T cell receptor beta chains drawn from one sample of a study of blood T cell repertoires in COVID-19. Some clones are missing from TCRdb's copy, which holds only in-frame ones; the method was immunoSEQ multiplex PCR. The sample consists of a few hundred thousand clones, about nine tenths of them appearing once. Sequenced input: PBMCs or T cells enriched from blood (not recorded which). Receptor source: a woman aged 60-70 years who had recovered from COVID-19. CDR3s include the opening cysteine and the closing phenylalanine or tryptophan. The D gene is left open where the match is weak. Size is stated for part of the rows, as once, few or many counts, or as a class when the clone is expanded.

CDR3 protein: CASSLGATASYEQYF
CDR3 DNA: TGCGCCAGCAGCTTGGGGGCAACAGCCTCCTACGAGCAGTACTTC
J gene: TRBJ2-7
D gene: NA
V gene: TRBV5-1
clone size: few

CDR3 protein: CASSSGGSYTEAFF
CDR3 DNA: TGTGCCAGTAGTTCAGGAGGCTCGTACACTGAAGCTTTCTTT
J gene: TRBJ1-1
D gene: NA
V gene: TRBV19
clone size: once

CDR3 protein: CASSFSAGELFF
CDR3 DNA: TGTGCCAGCTCATTCTCAGCCGGGGAGCTGTTTTTT
J gene: TRBJ2-2
D gene: NA
V gene: TRBV18
clone size: NA

CDR3 protein: CASSLAGTGDYGYTF
CDR3 DNA: TGCGCCAGCAGCTTGGCCGGGACAGGGGACTATGGCTACACCTTC
J gene: TRBJ1-2
D gene: TRBD1
V gene: TRBV5-1
clone size: NA

CDR3 protein: CATWGTSGGASSYNEQFF
CDR3 DNA: TGTGCCACGTGGGGGACTAGCGGGGGGGCGAGCTCCTACAATGAGCAGTTCTTC
J gene: TRBJ2-1
D gene: TRBD2
V gene: TRBV3-1/TRBV3-2
clone size: NA

CDR3 protein: CASSLMDRNTEAFF
CDR3 DNA: TGTGCCAGCAGCTTAATGGACAGGAACACTGAAGCTTTCTTT
J gene: TRBJ1-1
D gene: NA
V gene: TRBV11-2
clone size: medium-sized

CDR3 protein: CARLSRWVRVYEQYF
CDR3 DNA: TGTGCCAGACTCTCCCGATGGGTACGGGTCTACGAGCAGTACTTC
J gene: TRBJ2-7
D gene: NA
V gene: TRBV19
clone size: NA

CDR3 protein: CASSVGQGSNYGYTF
CDR3 DNA: TGTGCCAGCAGCGTAGGACAGGGTTCTAACTATGGCTACACCTTC
J gene: TRBJ1-2
D gene: TRBD1
V gene: TRBV9
clone size: NA

CDR3 protein: CASSHIQGWNYGYTF
CDR3 DNA: TGTGCCAGCAGCCACATTCAGGGGTGGAACTATGGCTACACCTTC
J gene: TRBJ1-2
D gene: NA
V gene: TRBV14
clone size: few

CDR3 protein: CASNALAGDHGYTF
CDR3 DNA: TGCGCCAGCAACGCCCTAGCGGGGGACCATGGCTACACCTTC
J gene: TRBJ1-2
D gene: NA
V gene: TRBV5-1
clone size: NA

CDR3 protein: CASSIGQGSYEQYF
CDR3 DNA: TGTGCCAGTAGTATAGGACAGGGTAGCTACGAGCAGTACTTC
J gene: TRBJ2-7
D gene: TRBD1
V gene: TRBV19
clone size: NA

CDR3 protein: CASRTPTGGYQPQHF
CDR3 DNA: TGTGCCAGCAGAACTCCGACAGGGGGCTATCAGCCCCAGCATTTT
J gene: TRBJ1-5
D gene: TRBD1
V gene: TRBV28
clone size: few

CDR3 protein: CASTRLLSTDTQYF
CDR3 DNA: TGTGCTAGCACCCGACTACTTTCCACAGATACGCAGTATTTT
J gene: TRBJ2-3
D gene: NA
V gene: TRBV7-7
clone size: NA

CDR3 protein: CASSTGQFAEQYF
CDR3 DNA: TGTGCCAGCAGCACGGGACAGTTCGCCGAGCAGTACTTC
J gene: TRBJ2-7
D gene: TRBD1
V gene: TRBV5-6
clone size: once

CDR3 protein: CASAPAEGVGGYTF
CDR3 DNA: TGCGCCAGCGCTCCCGCGGAGGGTGTGGGGGGCTACACCTTC
J gene: TRBJ1-2
D gene: NA
V gene: TRBV5-1
clone size: NA

CDR3 protein: CASSKTSGVYNEQFF
CDR3 DNA: TGTGCCAGCAGCAAAACTAGCGGAGTCTACAATGAGCAGTTCTTC
J gene: TRBJ2-1
D gene: TRBD2
V gene: TRBV28
clone size: NA

CDR3 protein: CASSFGLPGGVGYGYTF
CDR3 DNA: TGCGCCAGCAGCTTTGGACTCCCAGGGGGCGTCGGGTATGGCTACACCTTC
J gene: TRBJ1-2
D gene: TRBD1
V gene: TRBV5-1
clone size: NA

CDR3 protein: CASSQGIGAEAFF
CDR3 DNA: TGTGCCAGCTCTCAGGGGATCGGCGCTGAAGCTTTCTTT
J gene: TRBJ1-1
D gene: NA
V gene: TRBV7-3
clone size: NA

CDR3 protein: CASSPGGGNTIYF
CDR3 DNA: TGTGCCAGCAGCCCCGGGGGAGGAAACACCATATATTTT
J gene: TRBJ1-3
D gene: NA
V gene: TRBV11-3
clone size: NA

CDR3 protein: CATSRDRSSLEQFF
CDR3 DNA: TGTGCCACCAGCAGAGATCGGTCTAGCCTTGAGCAGTTCTTC
J gene: TRBJ2-1
D gene: NA
V gene: TRBV15
clone size: NA

CDR3 protein: CASSPFLSTGTTGELFF
CDR3 DNA: TGTGCCAGCTCACCGTTCCTTTCGACGGGAACCACCGGGGAGCTGTTTTTT
J gene: TRBJ2-2
D gene: NA
V gene: TRBV18
clone size: NA

CDR3 protein: CASSIIGTGMNTEAFF
CDR3 DNA: TGTGCCAGTAGTATAATTGGGACAGGTATGAACACTGAAGCTTTCTTT
J gene: TRBJ1-1
D gene: TRBD1
V gene: TRBV19
clone size: NA

CDR3 protein: CASRDRRDTGELFF
CDR3 DNA: TGCGCCAGCAGGGACAGGAGGGACACCGGGGAGCTGTTTTTT
J gene: TRBJ2-2
D gene: NA
V gene: TRBV10-1
clone size: NA

CDR3 protein: CASSLDRASNYGYTF
CDR3 DNA: TGTGCCAGCAGCTTAGACAGGGCCTCCAACTATGGCTACACCTTC
J gene: TRBJ1-2
D gene: NA
V gene: TRBV7-9
clone size: NA

CDR3 protein: CSAADTGELFF
CDR3 DNA: TGCAGCGCCGCGGACACCGGGGAGCTGTTTTTT
J gene: TRBJ2-2
D gene: NA
V gene: TRBV29-1
clone size: NA

CDR3 protein: CSASFGQAAGGYTF
CDR3 DNA: TGCAGTGCTAGTTTCGGACAGGCAGCTGGTGGCTACACCTTC
J gene: TRBJ1-2
D gene: TRBD1
V gene: TRBV20-1
clone size: NA

CDR3 protein: CASSLGFKGDHGYTF
CDR3 DNA: TGTGCCAGCAGCTTGGGTTTTAAGGGGGATCATGGCTACACCTTC
J gene: TRBJ1-2
D gene: NA
V gene: TRBV5-8
clone size: NA

CDR3 protein: CASSQGDSPLHF
CDR3 DNA: TGTGCCAGCTCACAAGGGGATTCACCCCTCCACTTT
J gene: TRBJ1-6
D gene: NA
V gene: TRBV18
clone size: NA

CDR3 protein: CASGQGLGYTF
CDR3 DNA: TGTGCCAGCGGACAGGGGTTGGGCTACACCTTC
J gene: TRBJ1-2
D gene: TRBD1
V gene: TRBV2
clone size: NA

CDR3 protein: CASSSLGQANYGYTF
CDR3 DNA: TGTGCCAGCAGTTCGTTGGGACAGGCGAACTATGGCTACACCTTC
J gene: TRBJ1-2
D gene: TRBD1
V gene: TRBV27
clone size: NA

CDR3 protein: CASSLSREETQYF
CDR3 DNA: TGCGCCAGCAGCTTGAGTCGGGAAGAGACCCAGTACTTC
J gene: TRBJ2-5
D gene: NA
V gene: TRBV5-1
clone size: NA

CDR3 protein: CASSLEGGYGYTF
CDR3 DNA: TGCGCCAGCAGCTTGGAGGGAGGATATGGCTACACCTTC
J gene: TRBJ1-2
D gene: NA
V gene: TRBV5-1
clone size: NA

CDR3 protein: CSVGGGATDTQYF
CDR3 DNA: TGCAGCGTTGGGGGGGGAGCCACAGATACGCAGTATTTT
J gene: TRBJ2-3
D gene: TRBD2
V gene: TRBV29-1
clone size: few

CDR3 protein: CASAGFGKEKLFF
CDR3 DNA: TGTGCCAGTGCAGGGTTTGGGAAGGAAAAACTGTTTTTT
J gene: TRBJ1-4
D gene: NA
V gene: TRBV19
clone size: NA

CDR3 protein: CASSSQQGANQPQHF
CDR3 DNA: TGTGCCAGCAGCTCGCAACAGGGAGCCAATCAGCCCCAGCATTTT
J gene: TRBJ1-5
D gene: NA
V gene: TRBV7-2
clone size: NA

CDR3 protein: CASSIDLAGDTDTQYF
CDR3 DNA: TGTGCCAGTAGTATAGATCTGGCGGGGGACACAGATACGCAGTATTTT
J gene: TRBJ2-3
D gene: TRBD2
V gene: TRBV19
clone size: once

CDR3 protein: CASSIRETQYF
CDR3 DNA: TGTGCCAGTAGTATTCGAGAGACCCAGTACTTC
J gene: TRBJ2-5
D gene: NA
V gene: TRBV19
clone size: NA

CDR3 protein: CAIDDLGQGAYGYTF
CDR3 DNA: TGTGCCATCGACGATTTAGGACAGGGTGCCTATGGCTACACCTTC
J gene: TRBJ1-2
D gene: TRBD1
V gene: TRBV27
clone size: NA

CDR3 protein: CASRMGQANEQYF
CDR3 DNA: TGTGCCAGCAGGATGGGACAGGCTAACGAGCAGTACTTC
J gene: TRBJ2-7
D gene: TRBD1
V gene: TRBV6-5
clone size: NA

CDR3 protein: CASSPGQGNMNTEAFF
CDR3 DNA: TGTGCCAGCAGCCCGGGACAGGGTAACATGAACACTGAAGCTTTCTTT
J gene: TRBJ1-1
D gene: TRBD1
V gene: TRBV28
clone size: NA

CDR3 protein: CASSTTYGYTF
CDR3 DNA: TGTGCCAGCTCAACAACCTATGGCTACACCTTC
J gene: TRBJ1-2
D gene: NA
V gene: TRBV28
clone size: NA

CDR3 protein: CASSPKPDSYYSYEQYF
CDR3 DNA: TGCGCCAGCAGCCCCAAACCCGACAGTTACTACTCCTACGAGCAGTACTTC
J gene: TRBJ2-7
D gene: NA
V gene: TRBV4-1
clone size: NA

CDR3 protein: CAWKIGGSGNTIYF
CDR3 DNA: TGTGCCTGGAAGATCGGGGGCTCTGGAAACACCATATATTTT
J gene: TRBJ1-3
D gene: NA
V gene: TRBV30
clone size: NA

CDR3 protein: CASSRFGQNYEQYF
CDR3 DNA: TGTGCCAGCAGCCGATTCGGACAGAACTACGAGCAGTACTTC
J gene: TRBJ2-7
D gene: NA
V gene: TRBV14
clone size: NA

CDR3 protein: CASRGDSNQPQHF
CDR3 DNA: TGTGCCAGCCGGGGGGATAGCAATCAGCCCCAGCATTTT
J gene: TRBJ1-5
D gene: NA
V gene: TRBV2
clone size: NA

CDR3 protein: CASSQVGAGLAGGYEQFF
CDR3 DNA: TGTGCCAGCAGCCAAGTCGGTGCGGGACTAGCGGGAGGGTATGAGCAGTTCTTC
J gene: TRBJ2-1
D gene: TRBD2
V gene: TRBV14
clone size: few